One and the same sample provided the 21 T cell receptor beta chains below, sequenced in a study of T cell repertoires in cytomegalovirus infection. TCRdb re-called the reads through MiXCR, storing one row per CDR3 protein. Found here are fewer than 350,000 distinct CDR3 sequences, approximately 9.5% of them singletons; the top ten hold 3.5% to 4.5%. Sequenced sample: PBMCs. The receptors shown here come from a human donor in good health (CMV status not recorded). Some clones in this sample may be carry-over from other donors' samples.

The chain uses TRBV6-6 and TRBJ1-1; 7 bases agree with TRBD1. V dropped 4 bases and J dropped 6; count of bases not matched to a gene: 11. The CDR3 has 15 residues. From germline, CDR1 is MNHNY and CDR2 SVGAGI (reference sequence). This CDR3 is CASSSDRVGVSEAFF. The CDR3 nucleotides read TGTGCCAGCAGTTCCGACAGGGTAGGAGTATCTGAAGCTTTCTTT.

This clonotype was recorded many times. The chain is built from TRBV27 and TRBJ1-4; 8 bases match TRBD1. The ends lost 7 bases at V and 13 bases at J; junction bases unmatched: 11. Germline V lookup: CDR1 MNHEY, CDR2 SMNVEV (reference sequence). The CDR3 covers 13 residues. The CDR3 nucleotides read TGTGCCAGCACGGACAGGGTGTCCGAGGGACTGTTTTTT. This sequence encodes CASTDRVSEGLFF.

This clonotype has a count of ten or more. The chain joins TRBV7-2 to TRBJ2-3; TRBD2 agrees at 12 bases. The germline CDR1 and CDR2 sequences are SGHTA and FQGNSA. V lost 5 bases, J lost 1 base, and 4 bases stayed unmatched. The CDR3 totals 16 residues. The CDR3 sequence is CASSQTSGGRTDTQYF. The DNA for the CDR3 is TGTGCCAGCAGCCAGACTAGCGGGGGACGCACAGATACGCAGTATTTT.

This clonotype was observed a handful of times. This chain uses TRBV7-9 with TRBJ2-7; D may be TRBD1 (6 bases). CDR3 length: 14 residues. Germline assignment: CDR1 SEHNR and CDR2 FQNEAQ (reference sequence). V was pared by 5 bases and J by 3 bases, with 14 bases between. The CDR3 loop reads CASSRDTGRYEQYF. The DNA for the CDR3 is TGTGCCAGCAGCAGGGACACAGGACGCTACGAGCAGTACTTC.

The chain couples TRBV27 to TRBJ2-1; D might be TRBD1 (5 bases). Trimming removed 3 bases from V and 9 bases from J, with 9 bases in between. The CDR3 is made up of 12 amino acids. Germline V gene data show CDR1 as MNHEY and CDR2 as SMNVEV (reference sequence). The CDR3, as DNA: TGTGCCAGCAGTTTGGTAGGGGCTGAGCAGTTCTTC. This translates into CASSLVGAEQFF.

The table lists this clonotype with many counts. The chain links TRBV12-3 or TRBV12-4 to TRBJ2-1, with 12 positions matching TRBD2. Trimming removed 4 bases from V and 2 bases from J; junction bases left unmatched: 6. The CDR3 runs to 17 residues. CDR3 region: CASSSRLAGVPYNEQFF. CDR3 sequence (DNA): TGTGCCAGCAGTTCTCGACTAGCGGGAGTTCCCTACAATGAGCAGTTCTTC.

The sample holds a few counts of this clonotype. The CDR3 DNA follows: TGCGCCAGCAGCCAAGGGGCGGGGGGGGTGGAGACCCAGTACTTC. Translation gives CASSQGAGGVETQYF. The gene calls are TRBV4-3 and TRBJ2-5; 9 positions match TRBD2. This CDR3 contains 15 residues. With 1 base clipped from V and 5 bases from J, the junction kept 5 bases outside the gene matches. Germline values: CDR1 LGHNA, CDR2 YSLEER.

This clonotype was detected ten times or more. This rearrangement joins TRBV25-1 to TRBJ2-3; perhaps D is TRBD1 or TRBD2 (5 bases each). Trimming took off 6 bases at V and 0 bases at J, with 13 bases between the two ends. Germline assignment: CDR1 MGHDK and CDR2 SYGVNS. The CDR3 is 15 residues long. CDR3 coding DNA: TGTGCCAGCAGGGATTACCGGGACAGCACAGATACGCAGTATTTT. It specifies CASRDYRDSTDTQYF.

Ten or more counts support this clonotype. The chain combines TRBV7-6 with TRBJ2-3, with TRBD2 identical over 11 bases. CDR3 length: 15 residues. The V and J ends lost 5 bases and 4 bases, in that order; junction bases with no gene match: 5. CDR1 SGHVS and CDR2 FNYEAQ come from the germline V gene. Here the CDR3 DNA reads TGTGCCAGCAGCCGTAGCGGGGGGGCGTCAGATACGCAGTATTTT. It specifies CASSRSGGASDTQYF. Using reference TRBV7-6 and TRBJ2-3 for the parts outside the CDR3, the full variable domain is GAGVSQSPRYKVTKRGQDVALRCDPISGHVSLYWYRQALGQGPEFLTYFNYEAQQDKSGLPNDRFSAERPEGSISTLTIQRTEQRDSAMYRCASSRSGGASDTQYFGPGTRLTVL.

This clonotype was counted at least ten times. The chain's CDR3 is CASRTGLQGSEQYF. CDR3 DNA: TGTGCCAGCAGGACCGGGCTGCAAGGGTCCGAGCAGTACTTC. The chain employs TRBV12-3 or TRBV12-4 and TRBJ2-7; D is undetermined. The ends were cut back, 6 bases at V and 6 bases at J, with 18 bases in the middle. The CDR3 loop spans 14 amino acids.

This clonotype was detected only a few times. The rearrangement links TRBV4-2 to TRBJ2-2; TRBD2 matches 7 bases. The germline CDR1 and CDR2 sequences are LGHNA and YNFKEQ. The CDR3 is 16 residues long. J gave up 3 bases and V 0 bases, and 4 bases lay outside the gene matches. CDR3 in amino acids: CASSQDQAGYTGELFF. Here the CDR3 DNA reads TGTGCCAGCAGCCAAGATCAAGCGGGGTACACCGGGGAGCTGTTTTTT.

V is TRBV20-1 and J is TRBJ1-2, with D maybe TRBD1 (5 bases). Germline V gene data show CDR1 as DFQATT and CDR2 as SNEGSKA (reference sequence). The CDR3 contains 13 residues. The V gene lost 5 bases and the J gene lost 4 bases, with 14 bases spanning the gap. CDR3 protein: CSADRGLTYGYTF. The CDR3 DNA sequence: TGCAGTGCTGATAGGGGTTTAACCTATGGCTACACCTTC.

This clonotype was seen ten or more times. The V call is TRBV7-9, the J call TRBJ2-3; the D gene is possibly TRBD2 (6 bases). Between the trimmed V and J ends, which lost 1 base and 5 bases, there was a span of 13 bases. The CDR3 is made up of 15 amino acids. CDR1 is SEHNR and CDR2 is FQNEAQ in the germline V gene (reference sequence). CDR3 protein: CASSLVGGAVDTQYF. For the CDR3, the DNA is TGTGCCAGCAGCTTAGTTGGCGGGGCGGTAGATACGCAGTATTTT.

In the case of this clonotype: A much larger clone lies a single base off, so this may be a read error. This rearrangement joins TRBV15 to TRBJ1-1, with 8 bases matching TRBD1. The trim removed 4 bases at V and 13 bases at J, leaving 11 bases unmatched. The CDR3 consists of 13 residues. Germline CDR1 and CDR2: LNHNV and YYDKDF (reference sequence). In nucleotides, the CDR3 is TGTGCCACCAGCAACTTAAGGACAGGGCACGATTTCTTT. Translated, it gives CATSNLRTGHDFF. The full variable domain, completed using reference TRBV15 and TRBJ1-1, is DAMVIQNPRYQVTQFGKPVTLSCSQTLNHNVMYWYQQKSSQAPKLLFHYYDKDFNNEADTPDNFQSRRPNTSFCFLDIRSPGLGDTAMYLCATSNLRTGHDFFGQGTRLTVV.

This clonotype came up many times. The chain uses TRBV7-2 and TRBJ1-5; D remains ambiguous. The ends were cut back, 5 bases at V and 0 bases at J, with 14 bases in the middle. The CDR3 runs 16 residues. CDR1 and CDR2 (germline): SGHTA, FQGNSA. CDR3 region: CASSLGRAYSNQPQHF. DNA of the CDR3: TGTGCCAGCAGCCTAGGCAGAGCTTATAGCAATCAGCCCCAGCATTTT.

This clonotype was detected ten times or more. The chain carries TRBV27 and TRBJ2-7; 8 bases match TRBD1. Germline V gene data show CDR1 as MNHEY and CDR2 as SMNVEV (reference sequence). The V and J ends lost 2 bases and 4 bases, in that order; junction bases with no gene match: 10. This CDR3 is built from 16 residues. This CDR3 is CASSLPWTGQYYEQYF. In DNA, the CDR3 is TGTGCCAGCAGTTTACCTTGGACAGGGCAATATTACGAGCAGTACTTC.

In this sample, this clonotype turned up many times. The J gene is TRBJ2-3, the V gene TRBV7-8; 13 bases match TRBD2. Germline V lookup: CDR1 SGHVS, CDR2 FQNEAQ. Trimming at V came to 4 bases and at J to 5 bases, leaving 6 bases not matched to a gene. The CDR3 totals 16 residues. The DNA of the CDR3 is TGTGCCAGCAGCTCGGGACTAGCGGGGTCTGTAGATACGCAGTATTTT. This encodes CASSSGLAGSVDTQYF.

This chain links TRBV28 with TRBJ1-1; D remains ambiguous. The CDR3 spans 13 residues. Trimming shortened V by 3 bases and J by 6 bases, and 11 bases separated the two germline ends. The V gene's germline CDR1 is MDHEN and CDR2 SYDVKM. The CDR3 sequence: CASSLVRASEAFF. The CDR3 nucleotides are TGTGCCAGCAGTTTGGTGCGGGCATCTGAAGCTTTCTTT.

With regard to this clonotype: Relative to the germline gene, one junction end is altered; a read error may explain this. This chain connects TRBV11-2 to TRBJ1-2; tentatively, D is TRBD1 (5 bases). The CDR3 totals 15 residues. Per the germline V gene, CDR1 is SGHAT and CDR2 is FQNNGV. CDR3 region: CASSARGRINYGYSF. CDR3 DNA: TGTGCCAGCAGCGCTCGGGGCAGGATAAACTATGGCTACTCCTTC.

This clonotype was observed many times. This rearrangement joins TRBV28 to TRBJ2-1; 7 bases align to TRBD2. The CDR3 is made up of 15 amino acids. The germline CDR1 and CDR2 sequences are MDHEN and SYDVKM. The ends lost 7 bases at V and 6 bases at J; junction bases unmatched: 12. This CDR3 reads CASTRKGGPINEQFF. The CDR3 coding sequence is TGTGCCAGCACCCGAAAGGGAGGGCCGATCAATGAGCAGTTCTTC.

The CDR3 sequence: CANPLPTGPEDGELFF. The DNA of the CDR3 is TGTGCCAACCCCCTACCCACAGGGCCAGAGGACGGGGAGCTGTTTTTT. This chain joins TRBV6-1 and TRBJ2-2, with D maybe TRBD1 (6 bases). Germline V gene sequence: CDR1 MNHNS, CDR2 SASEGT. The V end lost 10 bases, the J end lost 7 bases, and 25 bases lay between the germline ends. This CDR3 is 16 amino acids long.